This T cell receptor beta chain derives from a study of CD8 T cells in Susac syndrome. Findings of the study overall: It was in TEMRA cells and active patients that Susac CD8+ clonal expansion peaked.

In the case of this clonotype: Its antigen is not identified.

The CDR3 consists of 14 residues. Trimming stripped 3 bases from V and 5 bases from J, with 17 bases between. CDR1 is GTSNPN, CDR2 SVGIG, per germline (reference sequence). An input of about 0.45 to 1 ug of RNA was subjected to reverse transcription using random hexamers. The authors amplified TCR beta CDR3 across 54 Vbeta and 13 Jbeta using immunoSEQ multiplex PCR. TCRdb reanalysed the immunoSEQ multiplex PCR reads using MiXCR and keeps one entry per CDR3 protein. The table shows about 130,000 distinct CDR3 sequences, with 95% occurring only once. The chain carries TRBV30 and TRBJ2-7; the D gene is possibly TRBD2 (7 bases). The receptor's source is a human donor with Susac syndrome. The specimen sequenced was CD8+ T cells from PBMCs. The CDR3 coding sequence is TGTGCCTGGAGGGGAGCGGGACACGTTAACGAGCAGTACTTC. Amino acid sequence: CAWRGAGHVNEQYF.